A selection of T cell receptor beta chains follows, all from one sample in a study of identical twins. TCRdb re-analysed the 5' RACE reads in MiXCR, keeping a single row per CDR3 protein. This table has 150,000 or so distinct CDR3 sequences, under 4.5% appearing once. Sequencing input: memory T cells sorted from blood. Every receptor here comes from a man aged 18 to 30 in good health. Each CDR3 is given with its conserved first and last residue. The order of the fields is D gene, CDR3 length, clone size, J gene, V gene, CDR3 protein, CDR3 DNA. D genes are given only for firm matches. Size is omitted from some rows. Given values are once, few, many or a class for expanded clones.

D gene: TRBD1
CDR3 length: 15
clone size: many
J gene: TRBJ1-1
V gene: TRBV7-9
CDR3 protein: CASSLHGTGGTEAFF
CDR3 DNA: TGTGCCAGCAGCCTACACGGGACAGGGGGCACTGAAGCTTTCTTT

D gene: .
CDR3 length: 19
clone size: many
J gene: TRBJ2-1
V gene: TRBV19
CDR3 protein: CASSIGRVRRESSYNEQFF
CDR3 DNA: TGTGCCAGTAGTATCGGTCGGGTCCGGCGCGAGAGCTCCTACAATGAGCAGTTCTTC

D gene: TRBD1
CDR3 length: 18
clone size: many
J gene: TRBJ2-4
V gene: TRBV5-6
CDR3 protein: CASSTSGQGSWAKNIQYF
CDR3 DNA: TGTGCCAGCAGTACCTCGGGACAGGGGTCATGGGCCAAAAACATTCAGTACTTC

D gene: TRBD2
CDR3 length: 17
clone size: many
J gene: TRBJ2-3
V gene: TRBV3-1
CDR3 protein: CASSLLLAGGPEDTQYF
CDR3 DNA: TGTGCCAGCAGCCTGCTACTAGCGGGAGGGCCGGAAGATACGCAGTATTTT

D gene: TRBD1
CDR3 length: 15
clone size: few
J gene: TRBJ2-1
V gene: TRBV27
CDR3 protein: CASSLRRDSDNEQFF
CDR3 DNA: TGTGCCAGCAGTTTGCGTCGGGACAGCGACAATGAGCAGTTCTTC

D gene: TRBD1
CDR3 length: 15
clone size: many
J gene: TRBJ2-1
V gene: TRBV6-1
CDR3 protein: CASSRDSSSYNEQFF
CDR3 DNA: TGTGCCAGCAGTCGGGACAGTAGCTCCTACAATGAGCAGTTCTTC

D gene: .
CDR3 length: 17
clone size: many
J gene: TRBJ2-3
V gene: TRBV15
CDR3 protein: CATSSPYWSARTDTQYF
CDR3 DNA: TGTGCCACCAGCAGCCCCTACTGGAGCGCCCGCACAGATACGCAGTATTTT

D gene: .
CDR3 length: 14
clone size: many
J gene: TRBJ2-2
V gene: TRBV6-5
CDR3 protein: CASSYFRAGGELFF
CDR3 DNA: TGTGCCAGCAGTTACTTCAGGGCCGGCGGGGAGCTGTTTTTT

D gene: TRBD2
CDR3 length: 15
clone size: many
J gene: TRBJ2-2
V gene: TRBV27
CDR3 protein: CASTLGPGGTGELFF
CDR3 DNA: TGTGCCAGCACCCTGGGGCCGGGGGGGACCGGGGAGCTGTTTTTT

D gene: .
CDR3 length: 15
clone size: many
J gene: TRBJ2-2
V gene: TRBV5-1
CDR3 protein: CASSLWGPDTGELFF
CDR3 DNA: TGCGCCAGCAGCTTGTGGGGTCCGGACACCGGGGAGCTGTTTTTT

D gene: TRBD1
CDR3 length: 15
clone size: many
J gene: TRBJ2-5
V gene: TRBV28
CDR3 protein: CASSDYRGRRETQYF
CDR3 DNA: TGTGCCAGCAGTGACTACAGGGGGCGTAGGGAGACCCAGTACTTC

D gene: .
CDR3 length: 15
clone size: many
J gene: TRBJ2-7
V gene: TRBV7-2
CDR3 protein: CASSLVSTGSNEQYF
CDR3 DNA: TGTGCCAGCAGCTTAGTATCAACAGGGTCCAACGAGCAGTACTTC

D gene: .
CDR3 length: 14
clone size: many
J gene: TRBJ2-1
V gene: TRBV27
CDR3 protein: CASSPQLANNEQFF
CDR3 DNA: TGTGCCAGCAGCCCCCAGTTAGCGAATAATGAGCAGTTCTTC

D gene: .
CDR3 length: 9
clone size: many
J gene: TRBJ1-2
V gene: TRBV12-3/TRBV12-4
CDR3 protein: CASLVGYTF
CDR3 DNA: TGTGCCAGCCTTGTCGGCTACACCTTC

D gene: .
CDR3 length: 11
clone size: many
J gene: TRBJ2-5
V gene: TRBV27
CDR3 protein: CATSRGGTQYF
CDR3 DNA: TGTGCCACCAGCCGAGGGGGGACCCAGTACTTC

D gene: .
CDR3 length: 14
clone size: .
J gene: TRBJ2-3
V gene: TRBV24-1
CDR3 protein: CATSDVTQTDTQYF
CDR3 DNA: TGTGCCACCAGTGATGTAACCCAAACAGATACGCAGTATTTT

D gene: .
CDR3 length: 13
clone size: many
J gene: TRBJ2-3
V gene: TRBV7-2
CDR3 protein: CASSLESAGSQYF
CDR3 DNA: TGTGCCAGCAGCTTAGAGTCGGCGGGAAGTCAGTATTTT

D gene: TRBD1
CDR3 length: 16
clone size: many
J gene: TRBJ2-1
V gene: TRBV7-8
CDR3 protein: CASSLATLGTGNEQFF
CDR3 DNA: TGTGCCAGCAGCTTAGCGACTTTGGGGACAGGGAATGAGCAGTTCTTC

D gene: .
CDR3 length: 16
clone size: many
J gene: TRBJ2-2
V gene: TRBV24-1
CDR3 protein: CATSDFRRQNTGELFF
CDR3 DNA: TGTGCCACCAGTGATTTCCGACGGCAAAACACCGGGGAGCTGTTTTTT

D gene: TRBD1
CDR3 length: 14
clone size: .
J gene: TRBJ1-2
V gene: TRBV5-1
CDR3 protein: CASRRDRGVRGYTF
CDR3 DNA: TGCGCCAGCAGAAGGGACAGGGGAGTTAGGGGCTACACCTTC

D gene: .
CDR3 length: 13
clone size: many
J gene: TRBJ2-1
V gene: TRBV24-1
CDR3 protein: CATSDGGGYEQFF
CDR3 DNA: TGTGCCACCAGTGATGGAGGAGGGTATGAGCAGTTCTTC

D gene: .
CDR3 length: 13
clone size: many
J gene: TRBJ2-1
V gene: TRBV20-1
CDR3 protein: CSAEFRASNEQFF
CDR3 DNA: TGCAGTGCTGAATTCCGGGCCTCCAATGAGCAGTTCTTC

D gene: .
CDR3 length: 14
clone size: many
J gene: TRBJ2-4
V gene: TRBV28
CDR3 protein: CASREGVSKNIQYF
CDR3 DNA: TGTGCCAGCAGGGAAGGGGTATCCAAAAACATTCAGTACTTC

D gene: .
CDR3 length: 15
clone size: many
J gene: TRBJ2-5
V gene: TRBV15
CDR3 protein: CATSRGGNRQETQYF
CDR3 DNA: TGTGCCACCAGCAGAGGTGGGAACAGACAAGAGACCCAGTACTTC

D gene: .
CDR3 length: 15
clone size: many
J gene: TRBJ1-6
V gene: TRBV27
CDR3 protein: CASSLGQGFNSPLHF
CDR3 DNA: TGTGCCAGCAGTTTAGGTCAGGGGTTTAATTCACCCCTCCACTTT

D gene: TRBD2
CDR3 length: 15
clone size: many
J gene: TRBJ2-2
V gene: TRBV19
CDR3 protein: CASSSSGRVHGELFF
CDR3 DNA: TGTGCCAGTAGTTCTAGCGGGAGGGTTCACGGGGAGCTGTTTTTT

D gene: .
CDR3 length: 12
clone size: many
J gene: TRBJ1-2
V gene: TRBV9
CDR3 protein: CASSVNFDGYTF
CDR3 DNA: TGTGCCAGCAGCGTAAATTTTGATGGCTACACCTTC

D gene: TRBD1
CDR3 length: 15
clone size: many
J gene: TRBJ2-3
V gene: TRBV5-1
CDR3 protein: CASSPWDSITDTQYF
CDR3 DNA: TGCGCCAGCAGCCCTTGGGACAGCATTACAGATACGCAGTATTTT

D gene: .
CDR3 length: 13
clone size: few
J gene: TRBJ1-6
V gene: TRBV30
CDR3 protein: CAWTRQGDSPLHF
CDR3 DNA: TGTGCCTGGACCCGACAAGGGGATTCACCCCTCCACTTT

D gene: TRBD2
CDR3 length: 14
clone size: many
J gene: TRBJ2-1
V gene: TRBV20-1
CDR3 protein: CSARRLAGANEQFF
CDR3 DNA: TGCAGTGCTAGAAGACTAGCGGGTGCCAATGAGCAGTTCTTC

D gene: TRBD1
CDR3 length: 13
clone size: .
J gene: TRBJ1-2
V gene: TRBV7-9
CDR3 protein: CAGSPKGAEGYTF
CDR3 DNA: TGTGCCGGCAGCCCGAAGGGGGCGGAGGGCTACACCTTC

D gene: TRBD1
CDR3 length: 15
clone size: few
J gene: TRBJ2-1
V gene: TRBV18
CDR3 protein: CASSPKEQGSNEQFF
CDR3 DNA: TGTGCCAGCTCACCAAAGGAACAGGGGAGTAATGAGCAGTTCTTC

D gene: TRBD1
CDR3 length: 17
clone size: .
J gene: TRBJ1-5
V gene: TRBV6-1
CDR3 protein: CASRRDPTGVSNQPRHF
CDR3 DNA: TGTGCCAGCAGGAGGGACCCTACAGGGGTGAGCAATCAGCCCCGGCATTTT

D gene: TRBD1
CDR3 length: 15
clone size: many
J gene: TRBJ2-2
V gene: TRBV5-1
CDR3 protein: CASSLDRGNTGELFF
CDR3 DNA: TGCGCCAGCAGCTTGGACAGGGGGAACACCGGGGAGCTGTTTTTT

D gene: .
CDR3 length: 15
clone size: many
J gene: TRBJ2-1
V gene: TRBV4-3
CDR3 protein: CASSQDLTRYNEQFF
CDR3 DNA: TGCGCCAGCAGCCAAGATCTAACGAGATACAATGAGCAGTTCTTC

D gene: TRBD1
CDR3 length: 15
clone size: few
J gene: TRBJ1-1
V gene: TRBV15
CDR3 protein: CATSKYPGQGAEAFF
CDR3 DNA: TGTGCCACCAGCAAATACCCGGGACAGGGGGCTGAAGCTTTCTTT

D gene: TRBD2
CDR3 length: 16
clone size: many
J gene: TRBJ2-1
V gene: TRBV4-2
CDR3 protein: CASSQDSAGGGSEQFF
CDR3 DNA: TGTGCCAGCAGCCAAGATTCAGCGGGAGGAGGAAGTGAGCAGTTCTTC

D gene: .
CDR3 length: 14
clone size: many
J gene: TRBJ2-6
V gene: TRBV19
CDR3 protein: CASSYISGANVLTF
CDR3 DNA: TGTGCCAGTAGTTATATCTCTGGGGCCAACGTCCTGACTTTC

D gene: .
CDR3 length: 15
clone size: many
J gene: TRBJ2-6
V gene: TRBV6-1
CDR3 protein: CASNRVFGGANVLTF
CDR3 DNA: TGTGCCAGCAATCGGGTGTTTGGTGGGGCCAACGTCCTGACTTTC

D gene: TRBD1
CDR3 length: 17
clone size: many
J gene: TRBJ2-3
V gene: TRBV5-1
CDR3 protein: CASSLAPSGGSTDTQYF
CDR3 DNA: TGCGCCAGCAGCTTGGCCCCCTCAGGGGGCTCGACAGATACGCAGTATTTT

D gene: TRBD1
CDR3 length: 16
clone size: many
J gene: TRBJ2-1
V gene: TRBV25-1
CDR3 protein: CASSEYSTGAYNEQFF
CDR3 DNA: TGTGCCAGCAGTGAATATTCGACAGGGGCCTACAATGAGCAGTTCTTC

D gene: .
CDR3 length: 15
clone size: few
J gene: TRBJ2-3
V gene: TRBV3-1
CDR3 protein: CASSQDSGYTDTQYF
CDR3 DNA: TGTGCCAGCAGCCAAGATTCAGGATACACAGATACGCAGTATTTT

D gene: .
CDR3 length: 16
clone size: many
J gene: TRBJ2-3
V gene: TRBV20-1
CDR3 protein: CSARILALHHTDTQYF
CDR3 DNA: TGCAGTGCTAGGATATTAGCATTACACCACACAGATACGCAGTATTTT